The text below deals with one T cell receptor (beta chain). Its target is unknown. This entry belongs to a study of glioma-infiltrating T cells. V lost 6 bases, J lost 2 bases, and 8 bases lay in between. The CDR3 contains 12 residues. Germline V lookup: CDR1 MNHNS, CDR2 SASEGT. Study results and caveats: Non-neoplastic patients had below-expected tissue-blood divergence, while all gliomas exceeded expectation. Tissue and blood shared very few CDR3 sequences.

Amplification of TCR alpha and beta CDR3 regions from RNA used iRepertoire nested multiplex PCR. For one-step reverse transcription and amplification, roughly 85-450 ng of tissue mRNA or PBMC total RNA was used. MiXCR, applied by TCRdb to the multiplex PCR reads, yields one record per CDR3 protein. The sample yields under 150,000 distinct CDR3 sequences, about two fifths seen once. This chain connects TRBV6-1 to TRBJ2-7, with D tentatively TRBD1 (5 bases). The source material was glioma tissue, nonneoplastic brain tissue, or PBMCs (not recorded which). The TCR sequence derives from a human donor with low-grade glioma or glioblastoma, undergoing nonglioma brain surgery, or in good health (not recorded which). The CDR3 coding sequence is TGTGCCAGCAGAAAGGGGACCTACGAGCAGTACTTC. It yields the protein CASRKGTYEQYF.